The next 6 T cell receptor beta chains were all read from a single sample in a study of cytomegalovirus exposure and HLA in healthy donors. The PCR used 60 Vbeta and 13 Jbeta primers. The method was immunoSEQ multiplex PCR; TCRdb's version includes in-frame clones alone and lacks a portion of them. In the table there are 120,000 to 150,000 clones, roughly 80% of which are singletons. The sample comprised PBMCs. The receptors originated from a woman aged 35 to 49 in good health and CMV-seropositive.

DNA of the CDR3: TGTGCCAGCTCACCAAGTGGGACTAGCCCAGGGGATACGCAGTATTTT. This translates into CASSPSGTSPGDTQYF. The chain carries TRBV18 and TRBJ2-3; 9 positions match TRBD2. V shed 2 bases, J shed 6 bases, and the junction held 9 bases outside the gene matches. The CDR3 runs to 16 residues. The germline V gene has CDR1 KGHSH and CDR2 LQKENI.

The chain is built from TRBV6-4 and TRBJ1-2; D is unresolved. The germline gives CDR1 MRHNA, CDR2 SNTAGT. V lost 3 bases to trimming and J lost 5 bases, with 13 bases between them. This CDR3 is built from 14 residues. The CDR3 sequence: CASSETPASYGYTF. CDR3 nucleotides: TGTGCCAGCAGTGAGACGCCCGCTAGTTATGGCTACACCTTC.

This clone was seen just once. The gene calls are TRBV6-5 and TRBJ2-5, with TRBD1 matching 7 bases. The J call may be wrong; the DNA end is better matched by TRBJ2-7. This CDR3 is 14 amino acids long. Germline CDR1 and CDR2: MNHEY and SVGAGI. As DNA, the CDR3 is TGTGCCAGCAGTCCTGAGGACAGGATCAACGAGCAGTACTTC. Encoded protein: CASSPEDRINEQYF.

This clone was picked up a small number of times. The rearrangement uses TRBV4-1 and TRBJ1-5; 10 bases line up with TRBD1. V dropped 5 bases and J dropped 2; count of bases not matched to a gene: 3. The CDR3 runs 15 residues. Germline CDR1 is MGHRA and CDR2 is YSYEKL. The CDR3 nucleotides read TGCGCCAGCAGCAGGGACAGGGGAGGCAATCAGCCCCAGCATTTT. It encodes CASSRDRGGNQPQHF.

CDR3 in amino acids: CASSGQASEQYF. Here the CDR3 DNA reads TGTGCCAGCAGCGGACAGGCCAGCGAGCAGTACTTC. The chain links TRBV28 to TRBJ2-7, with 7 bases that match TRBD1. The CDR3 is made up of 12 amino acids. Germline trimming cut 6 bases from V and 6 bases from J; bases unmatched to any gene: 5. From germline, CDR1 is MDHEN and CDR2 SYDVKM. Using reference TRBV28 and TRBJ2-7 for the parts outside the CDR3, the full variable domain is DVKVTQSSRYLVKRTGEKVFLECVQDMDHENMFWYRQDPGLGLRLIYFSYDVKMKEKGDIPEGYSVSREKKERFSLILESASTNQTSMYLCASSGQASEQYFGPGTRLTVT.

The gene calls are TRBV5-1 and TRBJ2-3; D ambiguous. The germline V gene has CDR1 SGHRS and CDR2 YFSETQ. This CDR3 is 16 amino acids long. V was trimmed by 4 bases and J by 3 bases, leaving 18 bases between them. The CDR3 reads CASSPGSSTLTDTQYF. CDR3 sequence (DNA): TGCGCCAGCAGCCCTGGTTCTAGTACATTGACAGATACGCAGTATTTT.